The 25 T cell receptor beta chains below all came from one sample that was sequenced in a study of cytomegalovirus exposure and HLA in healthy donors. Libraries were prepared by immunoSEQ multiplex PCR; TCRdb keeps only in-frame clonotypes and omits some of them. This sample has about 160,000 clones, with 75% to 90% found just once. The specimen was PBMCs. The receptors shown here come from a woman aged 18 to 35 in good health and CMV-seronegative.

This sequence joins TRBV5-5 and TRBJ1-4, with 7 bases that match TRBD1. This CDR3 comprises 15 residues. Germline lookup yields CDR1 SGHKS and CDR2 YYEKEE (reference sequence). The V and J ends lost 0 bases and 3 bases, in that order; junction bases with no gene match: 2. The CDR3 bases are TGTGCCAGCAGCTTGGGAGGGACAGCTAATGAAAAACTGTTTTTT. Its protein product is CASSLGGTANEKLFF.

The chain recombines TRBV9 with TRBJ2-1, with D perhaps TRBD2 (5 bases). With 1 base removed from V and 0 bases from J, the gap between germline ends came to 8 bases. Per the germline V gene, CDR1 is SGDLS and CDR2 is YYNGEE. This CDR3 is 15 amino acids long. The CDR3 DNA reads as TGTGCCAGCAGCGTACGAGAGGGCTCCTACAATGAGCAGTTCTTC. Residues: CASSVREGSYNEQFF.

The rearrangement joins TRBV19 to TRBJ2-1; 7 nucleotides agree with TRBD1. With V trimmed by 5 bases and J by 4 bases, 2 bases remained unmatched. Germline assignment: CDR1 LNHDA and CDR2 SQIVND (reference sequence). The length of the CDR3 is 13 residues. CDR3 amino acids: CASSVQGYNEQFF. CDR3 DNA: TGTGCCAGTAGTGTACAGGGGTACAATGAGCAGTTCTTC.

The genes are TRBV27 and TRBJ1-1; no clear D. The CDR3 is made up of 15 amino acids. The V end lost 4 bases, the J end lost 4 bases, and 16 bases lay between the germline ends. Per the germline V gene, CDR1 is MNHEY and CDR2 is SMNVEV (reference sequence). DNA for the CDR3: TGTGCCAGCAGTTATTCGGGGAACCCGGGCACTGAAGCTTTCTTT. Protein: CASSYSGNPGTEAFF.

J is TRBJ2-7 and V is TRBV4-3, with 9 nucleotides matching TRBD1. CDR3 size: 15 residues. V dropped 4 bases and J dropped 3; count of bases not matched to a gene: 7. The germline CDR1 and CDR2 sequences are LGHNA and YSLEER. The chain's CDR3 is CASSRGQGEYYEQYF. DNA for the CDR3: TGCGCCAGCAGCCGGGGACAGGGAGAGTACTACGAGCAGTACTTC.

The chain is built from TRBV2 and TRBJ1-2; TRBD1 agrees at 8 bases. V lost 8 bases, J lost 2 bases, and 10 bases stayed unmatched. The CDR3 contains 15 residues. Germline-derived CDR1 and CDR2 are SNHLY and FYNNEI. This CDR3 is CASVKGAGGNYGYTF. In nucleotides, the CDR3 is TGTGCCAGCGTTAAGGGTGCAGGGGGCAACTATGGCTACACCTTC.

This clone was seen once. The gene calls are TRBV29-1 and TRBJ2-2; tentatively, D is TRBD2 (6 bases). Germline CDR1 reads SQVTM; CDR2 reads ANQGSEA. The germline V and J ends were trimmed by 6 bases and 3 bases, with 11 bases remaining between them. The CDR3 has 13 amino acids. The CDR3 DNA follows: TGCAGCGTCAGACTAGGCGACACCGGGGAGCTGTTTTTT. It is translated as CSVRLGDTGELFF.

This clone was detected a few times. The CDR3 loop is CASSFGTGWQETQYF. In DNA form, the CDR3 reads TGCGCCAGCAGCTTTGGGACAGGCTGGCAAGAGACCCAGTACTTC. The chain combines TRBV5-1 with TRBJ2-5; 8 bases line up with TRBD1. V trimming: 2 bases; J trimming: 2 bases; junction bases outside the gene matches: 5. The length of the CDR3 is 15 residues. The germline V gene encodes CDR1 SGHRS and CDR2 YFSETQ.

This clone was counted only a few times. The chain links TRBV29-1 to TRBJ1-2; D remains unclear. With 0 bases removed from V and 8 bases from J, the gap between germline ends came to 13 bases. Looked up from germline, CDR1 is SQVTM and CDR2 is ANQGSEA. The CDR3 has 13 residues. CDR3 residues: CSVEDERVSGYTF. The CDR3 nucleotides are TGCAGCGTTGAAGATGAGCGGGTGAGCGGCTACACCTTC.

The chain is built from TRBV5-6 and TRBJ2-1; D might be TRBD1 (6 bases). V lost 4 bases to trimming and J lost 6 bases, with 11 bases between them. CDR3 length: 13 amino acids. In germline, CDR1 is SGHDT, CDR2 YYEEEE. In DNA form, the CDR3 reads TGTGCCAGCAGCCGACTACAGGGCAATGAGCAGTTCTTC. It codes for CASSRLQGNEQFF.

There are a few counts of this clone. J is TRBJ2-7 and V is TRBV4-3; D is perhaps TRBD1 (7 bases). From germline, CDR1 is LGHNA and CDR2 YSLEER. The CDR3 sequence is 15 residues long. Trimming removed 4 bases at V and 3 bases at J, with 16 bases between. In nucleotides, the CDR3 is TGCGCCAGCAGCCCGGGAGCAGGGGGTGGCTACGAGCAGTACTTC. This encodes CASSPGAGGGYEQYF.

The DNA for the CDR3 is TGTGCCACATCCCAACAGGACAGGCTCAATCAGCCCCAGCATTTT. It codes for CATSQQDRLNQPQHF. The V call is TRBV19, the J call TRBJ1-5; 7 bases are a match to TRBD1. The J segment lost 3 bases and the V segment lost 10 bases, leaving 12 bases of the junction unmatched. Germline V gives CDR1 LNHDA, CDR2 SQIVND (reference sequence). The CDR3 runs to 15 residues.

The CDR3 nucleotides read TGTGCCAGCAGCGTACAGGATCTCAAGTACTTC. Residues: CASSVQDLKYF. This rearrangement joins TRBV11-2 to TRBJ2-7; perhaps TRBD1 as D (5 bases). The CDR3 contains 11 residues. V was shortened by 5 bases and J by 11 bases, with 13 bases between the two germline ends. Germline CDR1 is SGHAT and CDR2 is FQNNGV.

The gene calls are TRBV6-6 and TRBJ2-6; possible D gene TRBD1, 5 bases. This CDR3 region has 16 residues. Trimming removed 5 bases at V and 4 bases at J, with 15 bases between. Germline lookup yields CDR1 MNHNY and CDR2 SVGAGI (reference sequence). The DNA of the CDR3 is TGTGCCAGCAGTCCCCGTACAGGCTCCGGGGCCAACGTCCTGACTTTC. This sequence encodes CASSPRTGSGANVLTF.

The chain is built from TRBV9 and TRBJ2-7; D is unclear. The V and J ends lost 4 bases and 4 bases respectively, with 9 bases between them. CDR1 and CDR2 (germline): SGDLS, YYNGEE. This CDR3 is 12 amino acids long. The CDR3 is CASSPDTYEQYF. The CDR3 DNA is TGTGCCAGCAGCCCAGACACATACGAGCAGTACTTC.

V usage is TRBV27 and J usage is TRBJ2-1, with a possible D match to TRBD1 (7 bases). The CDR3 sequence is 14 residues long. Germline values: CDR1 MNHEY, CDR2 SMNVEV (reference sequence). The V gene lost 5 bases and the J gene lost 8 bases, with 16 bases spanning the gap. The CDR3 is CASSPVGGGHEQFF. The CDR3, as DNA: TGTGCCAGCAGTCCCGTAGGAGGGGGCCATGAGCAGTTCTTC.

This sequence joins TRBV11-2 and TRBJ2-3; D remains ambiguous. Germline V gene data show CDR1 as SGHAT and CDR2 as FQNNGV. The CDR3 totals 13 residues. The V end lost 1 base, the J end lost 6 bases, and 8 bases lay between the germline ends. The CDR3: CASSLAGLDTQYF. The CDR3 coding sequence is TGTGCCAGCAGCTTAGCTGGGCTGGATACGCAGTATTTT. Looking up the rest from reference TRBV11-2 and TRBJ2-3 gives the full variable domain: EAGVAQSPRYKIIEKRQSVAFWCNPISGHATLYWYQQILGQGPKLLIQFQNNGVVDDSQLPKDRFSAERLKGVDSTLKIQPAKLEDSAVYLCASSLAGLDTQYFGPGTRLTVL.

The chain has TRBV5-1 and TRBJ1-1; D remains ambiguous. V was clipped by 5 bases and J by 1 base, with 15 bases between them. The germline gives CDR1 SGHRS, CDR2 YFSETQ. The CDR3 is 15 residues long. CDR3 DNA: TGCGCCAGCAGGCCTTTAGGGCGGGGGAACACTGAAGCTTTCTTT. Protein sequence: CASRPLGRGNTEAFF.

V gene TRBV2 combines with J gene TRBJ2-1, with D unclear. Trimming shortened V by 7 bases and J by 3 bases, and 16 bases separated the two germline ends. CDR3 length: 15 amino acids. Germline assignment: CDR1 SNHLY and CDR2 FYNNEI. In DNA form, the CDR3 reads TGTGCCAGCACCAAAGAGGTGGGTCTCTACAATGAGCAGTTCTTC. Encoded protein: CASTKEVGLYNEQFF.

The CDR3 here is CASSTWTSGAVKEQYF. The DNA of the CDR3 is TGTGCCAGCAGCACTTGGACTAGCGGGGCGGTTAAAGAGCAGTACTTC. The gene calls are TRBV5-5 and TRBJ2-7; 12 bases map to TRBD2. With V trimmed by 4 bases and J by 7 bases, 12 bases remained unmatched. CDR3 length equals 16 residues. CDR1 and CDR2 from the germline V gene are SGHKS and YYEKEE (reference sequence).

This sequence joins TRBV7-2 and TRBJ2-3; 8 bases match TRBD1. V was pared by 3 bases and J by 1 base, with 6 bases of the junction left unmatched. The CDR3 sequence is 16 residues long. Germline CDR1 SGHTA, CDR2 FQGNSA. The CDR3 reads CASSFRTGSGTDTQYF. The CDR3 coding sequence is TGTGCCAGCAGCTTCCGGACAGGGAGCGGCACAGATACGCAGTATTTT. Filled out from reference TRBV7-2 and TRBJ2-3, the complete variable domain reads GAGVSQSPSNKVTEKGKDVELRCDPISGHTALYWYRQSLGQGLEFLIYFQGNSAPDKSGLPSDRFSAERTGGSVSTLTIQRTQQEDSAVYLCASSFRTGSGTDTQYFGPGTRLTVL.

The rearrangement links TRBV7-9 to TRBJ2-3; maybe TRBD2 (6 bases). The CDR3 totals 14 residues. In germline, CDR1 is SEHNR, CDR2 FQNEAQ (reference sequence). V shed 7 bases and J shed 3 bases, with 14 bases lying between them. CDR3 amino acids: CASKGGWETDTQYF. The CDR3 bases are TGTGCCAGCAAAGGAGGGTGGGAGACAGATACGCAGTATTTT.

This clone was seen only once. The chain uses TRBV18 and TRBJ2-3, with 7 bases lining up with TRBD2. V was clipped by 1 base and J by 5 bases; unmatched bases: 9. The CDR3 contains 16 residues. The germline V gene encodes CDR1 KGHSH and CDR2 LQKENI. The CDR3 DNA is TGTGCCAGCTCACCACTTGGGACTACCGGAAGAGATACGCAGTATTTT. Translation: CASSPLGTTGRDTQYF.

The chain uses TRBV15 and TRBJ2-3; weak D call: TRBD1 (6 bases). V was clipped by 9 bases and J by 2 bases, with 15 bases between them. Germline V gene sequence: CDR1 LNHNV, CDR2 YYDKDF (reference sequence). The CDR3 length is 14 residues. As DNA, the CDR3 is TGTGCCACGAGCCCCCGGGACACCACAGATACGCAGTATTTT. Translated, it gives CATSPRDTTDTQYF.

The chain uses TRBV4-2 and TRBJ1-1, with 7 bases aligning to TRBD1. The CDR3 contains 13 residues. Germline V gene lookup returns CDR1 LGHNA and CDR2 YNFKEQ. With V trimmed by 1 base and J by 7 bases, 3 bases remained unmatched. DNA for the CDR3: TGTGCCAGCAGCCAAGTGGGGGACAGTGAAGCTTTCTTT. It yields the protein CASSQVGDSEAFF.